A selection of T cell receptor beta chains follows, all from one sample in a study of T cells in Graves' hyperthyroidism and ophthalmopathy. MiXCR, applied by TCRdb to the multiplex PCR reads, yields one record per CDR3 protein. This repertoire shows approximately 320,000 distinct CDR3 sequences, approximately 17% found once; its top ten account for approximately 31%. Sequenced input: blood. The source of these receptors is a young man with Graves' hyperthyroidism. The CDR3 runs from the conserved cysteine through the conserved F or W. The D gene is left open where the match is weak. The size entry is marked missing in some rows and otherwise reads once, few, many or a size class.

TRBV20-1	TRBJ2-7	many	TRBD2	CSATPGTSIYEQYF	TGCAGTGCCACTCCCGGGACTAGCATCTACGAGCAGTACTTC
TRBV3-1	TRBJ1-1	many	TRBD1	CASSDRGPNTEAFF	TGTGCCAGCAGCGACAGGGGGCCGAACACTGAAGCTTTCTTT
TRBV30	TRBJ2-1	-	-	CAWTAGGYNEQFF	TGTGCCTGGACCGCTGGGGGCTACAATGAGCAGTTCTTC
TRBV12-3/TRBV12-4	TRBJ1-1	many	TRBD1	CASSLGTGNTEAFF	TGTGCCAGCAGTTTGGGGACAGGGAACACTGAAGCTTTCTTT
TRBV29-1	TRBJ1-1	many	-	CSAQKQGSNTEAFF	TGCAGCGCCCAAAAACAGGGATCGAACACTGAAGCTTTCTTT
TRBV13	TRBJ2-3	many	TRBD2	CASSLPHGSGGPNTDTQYF	TGTGCCAGCAGCTTACCCCATGGCTCGGGAGGGCCAAACACAGATACGCAGTATTTT
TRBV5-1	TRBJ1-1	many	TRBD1	CASSPRGQGNTEAFF	TGCGCCAGCAGCCCGAGGGGACAGGGGAACACTGAAGCTTTCTTT
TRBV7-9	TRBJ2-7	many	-	CASSLQVGTYEQYF	TGTGCCAGCAGCCTGCAAGTAGGGACCTACGAGCAGTACTTC
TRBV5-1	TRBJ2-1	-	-	CASSPHRDFYNEQFF	TGCGCCAGCAGCCCCCACCGGGACTTCTACAATGAGCAGTTCTTC
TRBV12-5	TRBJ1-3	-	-	CASGSIGSWGNTIYF	TGTGCTAGTGGCTCTATAGGGTCCTGGGGAAACACCATATATTTT
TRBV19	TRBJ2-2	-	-	CASSPYPGTWIPTGELFF	TGTGCCAGTAGTCCCTACCCCGGGACTTGGATACCTACCGGGGAGCTGTTTTTT
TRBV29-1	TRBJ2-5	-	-	CSVFAPGRETQYF	TGCAGCGTCTTTGCGCCGGGGCGAGAGACCCAGTACTTC
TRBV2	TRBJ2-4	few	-	CASSESRVKNIQYF	TGTGCCAGCAGTGAGTCCCGGGTCAAAAACATTCAGTACTTC
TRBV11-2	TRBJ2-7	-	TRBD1	CASSLILPGQIAYEQYF	TGTGCCAGCAGCTTAATCCTGCCGGGACAGATCGCCTACGAGCAGTACTTC
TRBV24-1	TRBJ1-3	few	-	CATSDPGADGNTIYF	TGTGCCACCAGTGATCCTGGGGCGGATGGAAACACCATATATTTT
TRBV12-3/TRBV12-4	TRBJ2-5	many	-	CASSGAETQYF	TGTGCCAGCAGTGGGGCAGAGACCCAGTACTTC
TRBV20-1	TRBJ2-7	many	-	CSAAPGGREQYF	TGCAGTGCCGCCCCGGGGGGCCGCGAGCAGTACTTC
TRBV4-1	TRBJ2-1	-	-	CASSQDLGDYYNEQFF	TGCGCCAGCAGCCAAGATCTAGGAGACTACTACAATGAGCAGTTCTTC